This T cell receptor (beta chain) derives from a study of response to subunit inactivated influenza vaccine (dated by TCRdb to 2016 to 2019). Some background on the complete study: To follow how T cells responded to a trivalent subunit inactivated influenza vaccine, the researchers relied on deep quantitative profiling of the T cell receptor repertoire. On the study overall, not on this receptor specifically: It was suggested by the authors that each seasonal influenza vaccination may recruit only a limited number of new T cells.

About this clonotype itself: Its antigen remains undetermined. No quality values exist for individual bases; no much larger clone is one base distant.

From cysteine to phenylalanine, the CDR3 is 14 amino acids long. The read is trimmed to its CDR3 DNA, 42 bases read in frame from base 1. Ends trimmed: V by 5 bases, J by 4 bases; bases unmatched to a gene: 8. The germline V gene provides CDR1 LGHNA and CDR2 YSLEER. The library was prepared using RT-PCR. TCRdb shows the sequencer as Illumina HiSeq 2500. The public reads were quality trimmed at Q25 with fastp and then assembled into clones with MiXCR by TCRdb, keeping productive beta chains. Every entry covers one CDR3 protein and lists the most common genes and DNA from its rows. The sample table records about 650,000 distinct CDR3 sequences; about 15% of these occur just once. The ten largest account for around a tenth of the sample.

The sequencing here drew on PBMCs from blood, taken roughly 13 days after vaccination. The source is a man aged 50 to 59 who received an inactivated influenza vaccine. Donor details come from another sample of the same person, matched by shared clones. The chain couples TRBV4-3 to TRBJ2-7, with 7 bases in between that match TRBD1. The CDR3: CASSSTAGGYEQYF. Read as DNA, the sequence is TGCGCCAGCAGCTCTACCGCAGGGGGTTACGAGCAGTACTTC.